Each of the 22 T cell receptor beta chains below was sequenced from the same sample in a study of cytomegalovirus exposure and HLA in healthy donors. The PCR contained 60 Vbeta and 13 Jbeta primers. TCRdb's copy holds only in-frame clones and misses some; the assay was immunoSEQ multiplex PCR. The sample includes 150,000 to 200,000 clones, about 80% of them seen just once. The sample consisted of PBMCs. These receptors originate from a man in his fifties or sixties in good health and CMV-seropositive.

This chain joins TRBV19 and TRBJ2-2; a weak D match, TRBD2 (5 bases). The CDR3 extends over 14 amino acids. Germline values: CDR1 LNHDA, CDR2 SQIVND (reference sequence). The germline V and J ends were trimmed by 7 bases and 1 base, with 10 bases remaining between them. The DNA for the CDR3 is TGTGCCAGTAAGTCAAGCGGGAACACCGGGGAGCTGTTTTTT. Its protein is CASKSSGNTGELFF.

The V gene is TRBV18, the J gene TRBJ2-3; 8 bases are shared with TRBD2. In germline, CDR1 is KGHSH, CDR2 LQKENI. J was trimmed by 2 bases and V by 5 bases; bases with no gene match: 6. The CDR3 is 15 residues long. In DNA, the CDR3 is TGTGCCAGCTCAGGAACTAGCGGTCACACAGATACGCAGTATTTT. Translated, it gives CASSGTSGHTDTQYF.

Only one count was recorded for this clone. The chain uses TRBV19 and TRBJ1-5; TRBD1 matches at 10 bases. Germline CDR1 LNHDA, CDR2 SQIVND (reference sequence). V dropped 6 bases and J dropped 0; count of bases not matched to a gene: 5. The CDR3 is 16 amino acids. CDR3 bases: TGTGCCAGTAGGTCCCGGGACAGGGGTAGCAATCAGCCCCAGCATTTT. Its translation: CASRSRDRGSNQPQHF.

V gene TRBV7-2 combines with J gene TRBJ1-1; possible D gene TRBD1, 6 bases. Trimming stripped 5 bases from V and 1 base from J, with 14 bases between. The CDR3 totals 15 residues. Germline V gene lookup returns CDR1 SGHTA and CDR2 FQGNSA. DNA for the CDR3: TGTGCCAGCAGCCCCCGTGGGGGCGGGAACACTGAAGCTTTCTTT. Amino acid sequence: CASSPRGGGNTEAFF. Together with reference TRBV7-2 and TRBJ1-1, the CDR3 gives the full variable domain: GAGVSQSPSNKVTEKGKDVELRCDPISGHTALYWYRQSLGQGLEFLIYFQGNSAPDKSGLPSDRFSAERTGGSVSTLTIQRTQQEDSAVYLCASSPRGGGNTEAFFGQGTRLTVV.

The V and J genes are TRBV30 and TRBJ1-5; 9 nucleotides line up with TRBD1. V lost 5 bases and J lost 4; bases outside the gene matches: 6. Germline-derived CDR1 and CDR2 are GTSNPN and SVGIG (reference sequence). The CDR3 is made up of 14 amino acids. CDR3 sequence (DNA): TGTGCCTGGGCCGGGACAGGGAATAATCAGCCCCAGCATTTT. Translated: CAWAGTGNNQPQHF.

This chain links TRBV6-1 with TRBJ2-7; TRBD2 is a possible D gene (5 bases). This CDR3 is 16 amino acids long. The V gene lost 3 bases and the J gene lost 3 bases, with 18 bases spanning the gap. Germline V gene lookup returns CDR1 MNHNS and CDR2 SASEGT. In DNA, the CDR3 is TGTGCCAGCAGTGATACTCTCTCCTATAGCGTCTACGAGCAGTACTTC. Protein sequence: CASSDTLSYSVYEQYF.

CDR3 amino acids: CASALQGSYEQYF. The CDR3 nucleotides read TGTGCCAGCGCCCTACAGGGGAGCTACGAGCAGTACTTC. The chain has TRBV27 and TRBJ2-5, with 7 bases that match TRBD1. The end of the DNA fits TRBJ2-7 better, so the J call may be wrong. CDR1 and CDR2 (germline): MNHEY, SMNVEV (reference sequence). CDR3 size: 13 residues.

This sequence joins TRBV4-3 and TRBJ2-7; perhaps TRBD1 as D (5 bases). Germline assignment: CDR1 LGHNA and CDR2 YSLEER. CDR3 length equals 14 residues. With 1 base removed from V and 2 bases from J, the gap between germline ends came to 9 bases. CDR3 in amino acids: CASSQGQGTYEQYF. CDR3 coding DNA: TGCGCCAGCAGCCAAGGGCAGGGAACCTACGAGCAGTACTTC.

This chain links TRBV5-1 with TRBJ2-5, with TRBD1 as a possible D gene (5 bases). CDR1 and CDR2 from the germline V gene are SGHRS and YFSETQ. CDR3 length: 15 amino acids. Trimming shortened V by 3 bases and J by 3 bases, and 15 bases separated the two germline ends. The CDR3 spells CASSSFDRIEETQYF. For the CDR3, the DNA is TGCGCCAGCAGCTCCTTCGACAGAATCGAAGAGACCCAGTACTTC.

V gene TRBV18 combines with J gene TRBJ2-3; tentatively, D is TRBD1 (5 bases). Trimming shortened V by 3 bases and J by 6 bases, and 10 bases separated the two germline ends. The CDR3 runs 13 residues. Germline assignment: CDR1 KGHSH and CDR2 LQKENI. CDR3: CASSPGGADTQYF. CDR3 nucleotide sequence: TGTGCCAGCTCACCGGGTGGGGCGGATACGCAGTATTTT.

The chain joins TRBV5-4 to TRBJ1-2; 9 bases agree with TRBD1. CDR1 and CDR2 (germline): SGHNT, YYREEE (reference sequence). Trimming took 3 bases from V and 8 from J; bases not matched to a gene: 5. The CDR3 spans 13 residues. CDR3 sequence: CASSSGQGGGYTF. Here the CDR3 DNA reads TGTGCCAGCAGCTCGGGACAGGGTGGAGGCTACACCTTC.

The genes are TRBV2 and TRBJ1-2; 9 nucleotides agree with TRBD1. Per germline, CDR1 SNHLY and CDR2 FYNNEI. The CDR3 covers 17 residues. V trimming: 4 bases; J trimming: 2 bases; junction bases outside the gene matches: 11. The DNA for the CDR3 is TGTGCCAGCAGTGGGGGAGGGACAGGGCCGACCAACTATGGCTACACCTTC. Translated: CASSGGGTGPTNYGYTF. The whole variable domain, remainder taken from reference TRBV2 and TRBJ1-2, is EPEVTQTPSHQVTQMGQEVILRCVPISNHLYFYWYRQILGQKVEFLVSFYNNEISEKSEIFDDQFSVERPDGSNFTLKIRSTKLEDSAMYFCASSGGGTGPTNYGYTFGSGTRLTVV.

This clone was found once. This chain joins TRBV15 and TRBJ2-1, with TRBD1 as a possible D gene (5 bases). The CDR3 consists of 12 residues. Between the trimmed V and J ends, which lost 5 bases and 7 bases, there was a span of 9 bases. Germline V gene lookup returns CDR1 LNHNV and CDR2 YYDKDF (reference sequence). The CDR3 protein is CATSETVNEQFF. CDR3 bases: TGTGCCACCAGCGAGACAGTGAATGAGCAGTTCTTC.

This clone appeared a single time. This sequence joins TRBV19 and TRBJ1-6; a weak D match, TRBD1 (6 bases). V lost 6 bases and J lost 3, with 12 bases in between. CDR3 length: 15 amino acids. Germline values: CDR1 LNHDA, CDR2 SQIVND (reference sequence). The CDR3 loop is CASSIKGDYNSPLHF. The CDR3 DNA is TGTGCCAGTAGCATCAAGGGGGACTATAATTCACCCCTCCACTTT.

The gene calls are TRBV5-1 and TRBJ2-7, with 8 positions matching TRBD2. V shed 1 base and J 0 bases; nucleotides not matched to a gene: 6. The CDR3 sequence is 16 residues long. CDR1 SGHRS and CDR2 YFSETQ come from the germline V gene. The CDR3 region is CASSLITGGVSYEQYF. The CDR3 region has the DNA TGCGCCAGCAGCTTGATTACGGGGGGGGTCTCCTACGAGCAGTACTTC.

V usage is TRBV28 and J usage is TRBJ2-2, with D uncertain. The ends were cut back, 6 bases at V and 6 bases at J, with 23 bases in the middle. This CDR3 has 17 amino acids. Germline V lookup: CDR1 MDHEN, CDR2 SYDVKM. This CDR3 reads CASSYQGHRKSAGELFF. Written as DNA, the CDR3 is TGTGCCAGCAGCTACCAAGGCCACAGAAAAAGTGCCGGGGAGCTGTTTTTT.

The chain employs TRBV6-5 and TRBJ2-2; 9 positions agree with TRBD1. CDR1 is MNHEY, CDR2 SVGAGI, per germline. Trimming took 0 bases from V and 5 from J; bases not matched to a gene: 1. The CDR3 totals 15 residues. CDR3 nucleotides: TGTGCCAGCAGTTACTCCGGGACAGGGACCGGGGAGCTGTTTTTT. Translation: CASSYSGTGTGELFF.

V and J are TRBV5-1 and TRBJ2-7; D remains ambiguous. V was shortened by 1 base and J by 5 bases, with 7 bases between the two germline ends. The germline gives CDR1 SGHRS, CDR2 YFSETQ. The CDR3 runs 12 residues. The CDR3 coding sequence is TGCGCCAGCAGCTTGTTGGAGAACGAGCAGTACGTC. Translation gives CASSLLENEQYV.

CDR3 DNA: TGTGCCAGCAGCTACGGGACAGGGGGCAGCTCCTACGAGCAGTACTTC. This gives the protein CASSYGTGGSSYEQYF. The chain is built from TRBV13 and TRBJ2-7, with TRBD1 identical over 12 bases. V shed 4 bases, J shed 0 bases, and the junction held 4 bases outside the gene matches. The CDR3 extends over 16 amino acids. Germline CDR1 is PRHDT and CDR2 is FYEKMQ (reference sequence).

The V and J genes are TRBV13 and TRBJ2-3, with 12 bases fitting TRBD2. The CDR3 has 17 amino acids. The J segment lost 0 bases and the V segment lost 5 bases, leaving 6 bases of the junction unmatched. Germline CDR1 PRHDT, CDR2 FYEKMQ (reference sequence). The CDR3 loop is CASSHRTSGGSTDTQYF. CDR3 DNA: TGTGCCAGCAGCCACCGAACTAGCGGGGGGAGCACAGATACGCAGTATTTT.

This clone was detected a few times. The DNA for the CDR3 is TGTGCCAGCTCACCCACAGGACGGAGTACGAACACCGGGGAGCTGTTTTTT. Its protein is CASSPTGRSTNTGELFF. This chain connects TRBV18 to TRBJ2-2; a weak D match, TRBD1 (5 bases). CDR1 is KGHSH and CDR2 is LQKENI in the germline V gene. Trimming left V 3 bases short and J 0 bases short, with 14 bases between. The CDR3 length is 17 residues.

In this sample, this clone turned up a few times. The chain carries TRBV5-1 and TRBJ2-3; 9 bases are a match to TRBD1. Germline trimming cut 4 bases from V and 1 base from J; bases unmatched to any gene: 1. The CDR3 length is 14 residues. CDR1 is SGHRS, CDR2 YFSETQ, per germline. The CDR3 loop reads CASSRDRGTDTQYF. The CDR3 DNA follows: TGCGCCAGCAGCCGGGACAGGGGCACAGATACGCAGTATTTT.